This T cell receptor beta chain was obtained from a study of blood T cell repertoires in COVID-19. Study as a whole: From T cells, B-cell-depleted T cells, or PBMCs came the material, which was cDNA or gDNA.

This CDR3 region has 11 residues. Trimming pared 2 bases from V and 12 bases from J, leaving 11 bases between. Germline V lookup: CDR1 GTSNPN, CDR2 SVGIG (reference sequence). Authors' data handling: For nucleated cells, counts were estimated from reference gene primer amplification. Repertoires were generated with immunoSEQ multiplex PCR, while TCRdb's copy carries only in-frame clones and drops some. D and trimming were read from the DNA, whereas the V and J calls and clone size are those reported in that table. The sample lists about 170,000 clones; around 84% were seen once. The receptor was derived from a human donor with acute or convalescent COVID-19. The donor label of this sample is uncertain. The sequenced sample consisted of peripheral blood. The rearrangement uses TRBV30 and TRBJ2-1; the D gene is possibly TRBD1 (5 bases). CDR3 protein: CAWSPGQGQFF. The CDR3 DNA sequence: TGTGCCTGGAGTCCAGGTCAGGGGCAGTTCTTC.